The 4 T cell receptor beta chains presented below share a single source sample, sequenced in a study of T cell responses to AZD1222 COVID-19 vaccine. The method was immunoSEQ multiplex PCR; TCRdb's version includes in-frame clones alone and lacks a portion of them. The repertoire holds tens of thousands of clones, with roughly 82% as singletons. Sequenced material: peripheral blood, taken on day 0 of AZD1222 vaccination. These receptors were collected from an adult in good health.

This chain joins TRBV3-1 (or the pseudogene TRBV3-2) and TRBJ2-7, with TRBD1 matching over 10 bases. The germline gives CDR1 LGHDT, CDR2 YNNKEL (reference sequence). This CDR3 is 14 amino acids long. Trimming cost V 3 bases and J 9 bases; bases outside gene matches: 8. The CDR3 loop is CASSHDWDRGRQYF. CDR3 nucleotides: TGTGCCAGCAGCCACGATTGGGACAGGGGCCGGCAGTACTTC.

Only one count was recorded for this clone. The rearrangement links TRBV7-6 to TRBJ2-1, with D perhaps given as TRBD1 or TRBD2 (5 bases each). Per the germline V gene, CDR1 is SGHVS and CDR2 is FNYEAQ. CDR3 size: 14 residues. The V end was cut by 5 bases, the J end by 2 bases, with 10 bases between. The chain's CDR3 is CASSGGSTYNEQFF. Here the CDR3 DNA reads TGTGCCAGCAGCGGGGGTTCCACCTACAATGAGCAGTTCTTC. Full variable domain (missing parts from reference TRBV7-6 and TRBJ2-1): GAGVSQSPRYKVTKRGQDVALRCDPISGHVSLYWYRQALGQGPEFLTYFNYEAQQDKSGLPNDRFSAERPEGSISTLTIQRTEQRDSAMYRCASSGGSTYNEQFFGPGTRLTVL.

This chain links TRBV4-3 with TRBJ1-1; D may be TRBD1 (5 bases). The germline V gene has CDR1 LGHNA and CDR2 YSLEER. Trimming removed 0 bases at V and 10 bases at J, with 15 bases between. The CDR3 consists of 14 residues. The CDR3 loop reads CASSQDLGGVRAFF. The CDR3 nucleotides read TGCGCCAGCAGCCAAGATCTGGGGGGGGTCAGAGCTTTCTTT.

The gene calls are TRBV27 and TRBJ2-3, with 7 bases lining up with TRBD2. Germline values: CDR1 MNHEY, CDR2 SMNVEV (reference sequence). The CDR3 runs 17 residues. V dropped 2 bases and J dropped 10; count of bases not matched to a gene: 18. CDR3 amino acids: CASSLRSGLIGAGAQYF. CDR3 nucleotide sequence: TGTGCCAGCAGTTTAAGGAGCGGCCTCATTGGGGCGGGGGCGCAGTATTTT.